The 9 T cell receptor beta chains reported below all come from one sample, sequenced in a study of CD8 T cells in ankylosing spondylitis. Overall study findings and caveats: About 8 highly homologous variants formed a TCR beta motif that appeared characteristic of ankylosing spondylitis blood.

Their target antigens are unknown. TCRdb independently ran MiXCR on the 5' RACE reads; one entry per CDR3 protein. This sample has some 840,000 distinct CDR3 sequences, with about an eighth found just once. Specimen: blood, either unsorted or a sorted T cell fraction (not recorded which). The receptors shown here come from a male donor with ankylosing spondylitis.

This clonotype was seen more than once but under ten times. The rearrangement uses TRBV10-3 and TRBJ2-1, with TRBD1 matching over 10 bases. The CDR3 contains 13 residues. After removal of 8 bases from V and 8 bases from J, the junction contained 6 bases not matched to a gene. Germline V CDR1 and CDR2: ENHRY, SYGVKD. The CDR3 DNA reads TGTGCCATCCTGGGACAGGGGTTTGATGAGCAGTTCTTC. Its protein is CAILGQGFDEQFF.

The chain joins TRBV30 to TRBJ2-5; no firm D call. V lost 2 bases and J lost 4, with 8 bases in between. The germline gives CDR1 GTSNPN, CDR2 SVGIG (reference sequence). CDR3 length: 12 residues. This CDR3 reads CAWSPSRETQYF. In DNA form, the CDR3 reads TGTGCCTGGAGTCCCTCCCGAGAGACCCAGTACTTC.

This clonotype was recorded at least ten times. The chain carries TRBV21-1 and TRBJ2-5; TRBD2, as called in the table, went unchecked against the DNA. TRBV21-1 is a listed pseudogene. This CDR3 has 15 residues. This CDR3 reads CASSKLAGAEETQYF. DNA of the CDR3: TGTGCCAGCAGCAAACTAGCGGGAGCGGAGGAGACCCAGTACTTC.

The table lists this clonotype with a few counts. The V and J genes are TRBV6-5 and TRBJ2-1, with 8 bases that match TRBD2. Germline V gene sequence: CDR1 MNHEY, CDR2 SVGAGI. The CDR3 has 15 amino acids. With 0 bases clipped from V and 7 bases from J, the junction kept 5 bases outside the gene matches. CDR3 DNA: TGTGCCAGCAGTTACTCCCTGGGACTAGTTAATGAGCAGTTCTTC. Protein sequence: CASSYSLGLVNEQFF.

This clonotype came up many times. The CDR3 reads CASSFRVNTEAFF. DNA for the CDR3: TGTGCCAGCAGCTTCAGGGTGAACACTGAAGCTTTCTTT. The rearrangement joins TRBV3-1 to TRBJ1-1, with D maybe TRBD1 (5 bases). Germline CDR1 is LGHDT and CDR2 is YNNKEL (reference sequence). CDR3 length: 13 residues. The germline V and J ends were trimmed by 5 bases and 0 bases, with 7 bases remaining between them. Full variable domain (remainder filled in from reference TRBV3-1 and TRBJ1-1): DTAVSQTPKYLVTQMGNDKSIKCEQNLGHDTMYWYKQDSKKFLKIMFSYNNKELIINETVPNRFSPKSPDKAHLNLHINSLELGDSAVYFCASSFRVNTEAFFGQGTRLTVV.

This clonotype was seen a handful of times. The gene calls are TRBV20-1 and TRBJ2-3; no definite D call. The CDR3 loop spans 13 amino acids. In germline, CDR1 is DFQATT, CDR2 SNEGSKA (reference sequence). The CDR3 sequence is CSSVETSTDTQYF. The CDR3 DNA is TGCAGCTCAGTCGAAACTAGCACAGATACGCAGTATTTT.

V usage is TRBV7-9 and J usage is TRBJ2-7, with 9 bases that match TRBD2. Germline-derived CDR1 and CDR2 are SEHNR and FQNEAQ (reference sequence). The CDR3 covers 14 residues. The V segment lost 6 bases and the J segment 1 base; nucleotides outside the gene matches: 4. The CDR3 sequence: CASRTSGGSYEQYF. CDR3 DNA sequence: TGTGCCAGCAGGACTAGCGGCGGGTCCTACGAGCAGTACTTC.

Only a few counts were recorded for this clonotype. The chain carries TRBV2 and TRBJ2-5; D perhaps matches TRBD2 (6 bases). The V and J ends lost 7 bases and 5 bases respectively, with 17 bases between them. This CDR3 is built from 14 residues. Germline CDR1 is SNHLY and CDR2 is FYNNEI. CDR3 in amino acids: CASTRDPDAETQYF. The DNA for the CDR3 is TGTGCCAGCACGCGGGACCCAGATGCGGAGACCCAGTACTTC.

This clonotype was detected a few times. V usage is TRBV20-1 and J usage is TRBJ2-7; D possibly matches TRBD1 or TRBD2 (5 bases each). The V end was cut by 4 bases, the J end by 4 bases, with 14 bases between. The CDR3 is made up of 13 amino acids. Germline V gene lookup returns CDR1 DFQATT and CDR2 SNEGSKA (reference sequence). The CDR3 loop reads CSANPGPTYEQYF. CDR3 DNA: TGCAGTGCTAACCCGGGACCAACTTACGAGCAGTACTTC.